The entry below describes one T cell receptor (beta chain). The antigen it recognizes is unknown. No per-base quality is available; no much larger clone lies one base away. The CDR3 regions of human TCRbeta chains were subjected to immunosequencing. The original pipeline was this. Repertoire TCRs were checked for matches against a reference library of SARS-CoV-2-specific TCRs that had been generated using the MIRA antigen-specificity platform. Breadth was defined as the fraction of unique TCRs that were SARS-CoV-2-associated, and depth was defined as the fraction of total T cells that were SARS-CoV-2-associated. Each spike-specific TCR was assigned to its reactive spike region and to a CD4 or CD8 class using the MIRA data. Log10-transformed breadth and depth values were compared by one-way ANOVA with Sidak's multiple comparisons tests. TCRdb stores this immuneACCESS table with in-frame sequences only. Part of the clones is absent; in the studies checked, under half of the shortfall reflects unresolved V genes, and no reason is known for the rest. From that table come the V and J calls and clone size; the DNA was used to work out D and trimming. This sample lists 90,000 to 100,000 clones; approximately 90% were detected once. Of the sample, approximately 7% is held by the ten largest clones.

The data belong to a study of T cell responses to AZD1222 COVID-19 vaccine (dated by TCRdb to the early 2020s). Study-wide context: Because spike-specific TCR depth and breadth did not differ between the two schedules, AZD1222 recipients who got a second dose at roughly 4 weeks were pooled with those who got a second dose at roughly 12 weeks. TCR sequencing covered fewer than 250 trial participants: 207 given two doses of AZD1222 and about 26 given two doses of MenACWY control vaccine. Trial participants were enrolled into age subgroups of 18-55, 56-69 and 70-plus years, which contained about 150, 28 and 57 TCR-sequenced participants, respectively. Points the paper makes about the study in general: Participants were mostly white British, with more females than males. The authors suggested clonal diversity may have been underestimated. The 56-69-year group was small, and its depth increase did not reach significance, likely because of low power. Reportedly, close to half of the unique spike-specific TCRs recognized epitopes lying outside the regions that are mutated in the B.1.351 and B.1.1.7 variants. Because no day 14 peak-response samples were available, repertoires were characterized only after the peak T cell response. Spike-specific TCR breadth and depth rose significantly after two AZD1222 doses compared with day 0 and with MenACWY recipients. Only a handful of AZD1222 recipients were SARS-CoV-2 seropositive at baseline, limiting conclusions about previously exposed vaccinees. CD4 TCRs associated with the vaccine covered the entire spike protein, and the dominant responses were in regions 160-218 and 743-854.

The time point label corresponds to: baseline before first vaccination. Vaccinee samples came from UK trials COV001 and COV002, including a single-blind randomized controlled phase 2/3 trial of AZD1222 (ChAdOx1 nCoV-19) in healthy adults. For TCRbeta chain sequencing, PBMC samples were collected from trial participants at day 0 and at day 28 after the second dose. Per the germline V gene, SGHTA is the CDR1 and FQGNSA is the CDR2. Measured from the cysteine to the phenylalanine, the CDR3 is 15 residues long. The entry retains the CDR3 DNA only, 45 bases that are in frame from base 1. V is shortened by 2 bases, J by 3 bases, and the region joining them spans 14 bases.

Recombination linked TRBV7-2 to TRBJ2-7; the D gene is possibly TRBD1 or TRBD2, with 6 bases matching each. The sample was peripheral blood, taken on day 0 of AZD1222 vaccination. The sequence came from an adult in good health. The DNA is TGTGCCAGCAGCTTAAGGGGGGAGGTTTACTACGAGCAGTACTTC. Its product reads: CASSLRGEVYYEQYF.